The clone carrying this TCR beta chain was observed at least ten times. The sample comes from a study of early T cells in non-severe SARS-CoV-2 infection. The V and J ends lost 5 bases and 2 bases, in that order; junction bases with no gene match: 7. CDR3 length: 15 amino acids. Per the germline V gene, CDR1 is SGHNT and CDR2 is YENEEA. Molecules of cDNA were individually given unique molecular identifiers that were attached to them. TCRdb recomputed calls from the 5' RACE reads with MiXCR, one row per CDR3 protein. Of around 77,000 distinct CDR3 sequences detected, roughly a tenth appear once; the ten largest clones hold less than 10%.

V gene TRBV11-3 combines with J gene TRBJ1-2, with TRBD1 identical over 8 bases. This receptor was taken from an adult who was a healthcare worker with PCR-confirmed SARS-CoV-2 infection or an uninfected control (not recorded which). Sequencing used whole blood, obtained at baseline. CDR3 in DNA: TGTGCCAGCAGCCCAGTAAGGACAGGGAACTATGGCTACACCTTC. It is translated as CASSPVRTGNYGYTF.